This T cell receptor beta chain was sequenced for a study of regulatory T cells in long-lasting Graves disease. Overall study results and limits: Persistent Graves' patients showed a TCR diversity that was lower than that of newly diagnosed ones.

CDR1 and CDR2 (germline): SNHLY, FYNNEI. V was pared by 10 bases and J by 5 bases, with 8 bases between. This CDR3 is built from 11 residues. To make TCR beta libraries, researchers used iRepertoire HTBI primers and Arm-PCR of CDR3 regions. TCRdb re-called the multiplex PCR reads with MiXCR, one entry per CDR3 protein. Of around 500,000 distinct CDR3 sequences detected, 9.5% to 15% appear once; the ten largest clones hold roughly 8.2%. Described time point: newly diagnosed GD, antithyroid drugs for less than 3 months. PBMCs provided the RNA from which the TCR library was made. The authors drew patients from an endocrinology department in Xi'an, China. This clonotype showed up many times. Its antigen is not known. These same data were also listed under a study on T cells in Graves' hyperthyroidism and ophthalmopathy. That study adds: Most thyroid clonotypes with frequency above 0.001 were detected in blood.

The specimen comprised peripheral blood mononuclear cells (PBMCs), sampled at new diagnosis, from a patient treated with antithyroid drugs. This TCR came from a woman in her 30s with Graves disease. The chain recombines TRBV2 with TRBJ2-2, with D perhaps matching TRBD1 (6 bases). CDR3 sequence reads: CATQGTGELFF. CDR3 DNA sequence: TGTGCCACTCAGGGGACCGGGGAGCTGTTTTTT.